The sequence of this TCR beta chain was determined in a study of blood T cell repertoires in COVID-19. Study information: Sources were T cells, B-cell-depleted T cells, or PBMCs; the material itself was cDNA or gDNA.

Assay used: immunoSEQ multiplex PCR; TCRdb lists only in-frame clones, some missing. This sample has 310,000 or so clones, with roughly 87% found just once. Researchers sorted participants into cohorts using their self-reported clinical history. Recovered Cohort 3 donors showed two negative PCRs, clearance, or symptom resolution. Germline assignment: CDR1 SNHLY and CDR2 FYNNEI. The CDR3 extends over 16 amino acids. The V and J ends lost 6 bases and 3 bases respectively, with 19 bases between them. The TCR originated in a woman in her late teens or twenties who had recovered from COVID-19. The gene calls are TRBV2 and TRBJ2-3; no reliable D call. Material: PBMCs or T cells enriched from blood (not recorded which). CDR3 bases: TGTGCCAGCAGGCCTCCCCGTTCTGGCTTAACAGATACGCAGTATTTT. Encoded protein: CASRPPRSGLTDTQYF.